Sequencing of this TCR beta chain was carried out in a study of control samples from healthy donors and cancer patients. CDR3 size: 15 residues. V was pared by 7 bases and J by 0 bases, with 13 bases between. The germline V gene has CDR1 LGHNT and CDR2 FRNRAP. In its sample, this clone was seen once. The table came from immunoSEQ multiplex PCR; TCRdb's copy has only in-frame clones and leaves some out. The sample carries 100,000 to 150,000 clones, around 93% recorded once. The rearrangement joins TRBV12-5 to TRBJ1-5; weak D call: TRBD1 (5 bases). The sequenced sample consisted of blood. This receptor was obtained from a woman aged 45-59 years in good health. CDR3 loop: CASDQSGRSNQPQHF. CDR3 DNA sequence: TGTGCTAGTGATCAATCAGGGCGTAGCAATCAGCCCCAGCATTTT.